The rows below give T cell receptor beta chains drawn from one sample of a study of graft-versus-host responses after intestinal transplantation. These receptors' targets are unknown. The data were produced by immunoSEQ multiplex PCR, yet TCRdb's version contains in-frame clones alone and is incomplete. The sample carries tens of thousands of clones, less than 90% recorded once. This sample comprised unstimulated CD8+ T cells sorted from spleen or lymph node cells, obtained before intestinal transplant. The receptors were sampled from a human donor who received an intestinal transplant. Each CDR3 is given with its conserved first and last residue. D genes are given only for firm matches. Size tells how often a clone was seen (once, few, many) or the class of an expanded clone, and some rows leave it out.

TRBV5-1	TRBJ2-7	14	-	TRBD1	TGCGCCAGCAGCTTTGAACAGGGGGGATACGAGCAGTACTTC	CASSFEQGGYEQYF
TRBV4-2	TRBJ2-5	12	-	-	TGTGCCAGCAGCCAAGGGAAAGAGACCCAGTACTTC	CASSQGKETQYF
TRBV6-5	TRBJ2-7	13	-	-	TGTGCCAGCAGCTGGGGACTCGAGGATCAGCAGTACTTC	CASSWGLEDQQYF
TRBV30	TRBJ2-1	12	-	-	TGTGCCTGGGGGACAACCTACAATGAGCAGTTCTTC	CAWGTTYNEQFF
TRBV11-2	TRBJ2-1	19	-	TRBD2	TGTGCCAGCAGCTTAGTGGGGGGGACTAGCGGGAGCTCGGCGAATGAGCAGTTCTTC	CASSLVGGTSGSSANEQFF
TRBV4-1	TRBJ2-6	18	once	-	TGCGCCAGCAGCCTTGGTTGGGGTATCGTATCTGGGGCCAACGTCCTGACTTTC	CASSLGWGIVSGANVLTF
TRBV27	TRBJ2-1	14	-	TRBD1	TGTGCCAGCAGTTTCGGGACAGGGTGGAATGAGCAGTTCTTC	CASSFGTGWNEQFF
TRBV6-4	TRBJ2-1	13	-	-	TGTGCCAGCCTTATTTACTCCTACAATGAGCAGTTCTTC	CASLIYSYNEQFF
TRBV11-2	TRBJ1-6	15	-	TRBD1	TGTGCCAGCAGCTCCCGGGACAGCCTTAATTCACCCCTCCACTTT	CASSSRDSLNSPLHF
TRBV28	TRBJ2-1	18	-	TRBD2	TGTGCCAGCAGTTTCTCGGTAACGGGGGGGCCCGAATACAATGAGCAGTTCTTC	CASSFSVTGGPEYNEQFF
TRBV7-9	TRBJ2-3	16	-	-	TGTGCCAGCAGCCCCAGCAGGGTGCGGAACACAGATACGCAGTATTTT	CASSPSRVRNTDTQYF
TRBV6-1	TRBJ2-5	16	-	-	TGTGCCAGCAGTGAAGCGGGGCCAGCCTACCAAGAGACCCAGTACTTC	CASSEAGPAYQETQYF
TRBV19	TRBJ2-2	13	-	-	TGTGCCAGTACAGGGACCCACACCGGGGAGCTGTTTTTT	CASTGTHTGELFF
TRBV6-5	TRBJ1-1	13	few	-	TGTGCCAGCAGTCAGACAGGGAACACTGAAGCTTTCTTT	CASSQTGNTEAFF
TRBV9	TRBJ2-7	14	-	-	TGTGCCAGCAGCGTAGGTTGGGGGCAAGACGAGCAGTACTTC	CASSVGWGQDEQYF
TRBV2	TRBJ2-5	19	many	TRBD2	TGTGCCAGCAGTTTTTACCCCGGACTAGCTTCGGGGATCCGGGAGACCCAGTACTTC	CASSFYPGLASGIRETQYF
TRBV6-1	TRBJ2-7	15	few	-	TGTGCCAGCAGTGAAATCGGGGACTCCTCCTACGAGCAGTACTTC	CASSEIGDSSYEQYF
TRBV13	TRBJ2-7	17	-	TRBD1	TGTGCCAGCAGCTTACAATATACTGGACAGGGGGCGGACGAGCAGTACTTC	CASSLQYTGQGADEQYF
TRBV2	TRBJ1-1	15	-	-	TGTGCCAGCAGTGAAGCGTCTTCCCGGGGGACTGAAGCTTTCTTT	CASSEASSRGTEAFF
TRBV13	TRBJ2-5	14	-	-	TGTGCCAGCAGCTTAAAGGGTGGCCAAGAGACCCAGTACTTC	CASSLKGGQETQYF
TRBV6-5	TRBJ1-1	12	-	-	TGTGCCAGCAGGGCGACAAACACTGAAGCTTTCTTT	CASRATNTEAFF
TRBV5-4	TRBJ2-7	17	-	TRBD1	TGTGCCAGCAGCCAAAAAGCGGGACAGGGATTGCTCTACGAGCAGTACTTC	CASSQKAGQGLLYEQYF
TRBV6-1	TRBJ2-7	13	-	TRBD1	TGTGCCAGCAGCGGACAGGTCCGCTACGAGCAGTACTTC	CASSGQVRYEQYF
TRBV5-1	TRBJ2-3	14	-	-	TGCGCCAGCAGCTTGTGGATTAGCACAGATACGCAGTATTTT	CASSLWISTDTQYF
TRBV6-5	TRBJ2-7	12	few	-	TGTGCCAGCAGTTATCCGGGGCACGAGCAGTACTTC	CASSYPGHEQYF
TRBV7-9	TRBJ2-5	14	-	-	TGTGCCAGCAGCTTAGCACCGCTCCAAGAGACCCAGTACTTC	CASSLAPLQETQYF
TRBV6-5	TRBJ2-2	16	-	-	TGTGCCAGCAGTTACTCGGCAGGGTGGAACACCGGGGAGCTGTTTTTT	CASSYSAGWNTGELFF
TRBV6-5	TRBJ2-2	15	-	TRBD2	TGTGCCAGCAGTCCACTAGCGGCGAACACCGGGGAGCTGTTTTTT	CASSPLAANTGELFF